This note documents a single T cell receptor (beta chain) sequence. These data come from a study of blood T cell repertoires in COVID-19. About the study: Sources were T cells, B-cell-depleted T cells, or PBMCs; the material itself was cDNA or gDNA.

Generated by immunoSEQ multiplex PCR, the TCRdb table keeps only in-frame clones and is missing some. The sample holds about 140,000 clones; around 79% are singletons and the top ten take 2.5% to 3%. Living in roughly 23 US areas, the participants were between roughly 18 and 95 years of age. Each participant's cohort was designated according to participant-reported clinical history. Unmatched junction bases numbered 8, after V lost 5 bases and J lost 4 bases. Looked up from germline, CDR1 is SGHVS and CDR2 is FNYEAQ. The CDR3 runs to 15 residues. The V and J genes are TRBV7-6 and TRBJ1-3; 7 bases line up with TRBD1. The source is a woman aged 50 to 60 who had recovered from COVID-19. The source material was PBMCs or T cells enriched from blood (not recorded which). The CDR3: CASSPGDSRGNTIYF. As DNA, the CDR3 is TGTGCCAGCAGCCCGGGGGACAGCCGCGGAAACACCATATATTTT.